Shown below are 18 T cell receptor beta chains from a single sample sequenced in a study of monozygotic twins with inflammatory bowel disease. TCRdb reprocessed the 5' RACE reads; each CDR3 protein has one entry and no DNA is given. This sample lists about 210,000 distinct CDR3 sequences; its ten largest clones have 1.5% to 2%. Material for sequencing was blood. These receptors were collected from a human donor with ulcerative colitis or Crohn's disease, or a healthy co-twin of an affected twin (not recorded which).

J is TRBJ2-7 and V is TRBV10-3. CDR1 and CDR2 (germline): ENHRY, SYGVKD. This CDR3 is 14 amino acids long. CDR3 amino acids: CAISDGRGPYEQYF.

The rearrangement links TRBV5-1 to TRBJ2-6; TCRdb's D gene call, TRBD1, goes unchecked for lack of DNA. CDR3 length: 16 residues. Germline lookup yields CDR1 SGHRS and CDR2 YFSETQ. The CDR3 protein is CASRVGERAGANVLTF.

V gene TRBV5-6 combines with J gene TRBJ1-5. The germline V gene encodes CDR1 SGHDT and CDR2 YYEEEE. The CDR3 has 15 residues. CDR3 region: CASSLGQLGNQPQHF.

The V gene is TRBV5-1, the J gene TRBJ2-2; the D call of TRBD1 rests on TCRdb alone, since no DNA is present to check it. Germline CDR1 is SGHRS and CDR2 is YFSETQ. The CDR3 has 16 amino acids. CDR3 protein: CASSFQTGLGTGELFF.

The V call is TRBV20-1, the J call TRBJ1-1; without DNA, the TCRdb call of TRBD1 cannot be checked. Per germline, CDR1 DFQATT and CDR2 SNEGSKA (reference sequence). This CDR3 comprises 13 residues. CDR3 in amino acids: CSARTGSDTEAFF.

The gene calls are TRBV18 and TRBJ1-2; TCRdb's D gene call, TRBD1, goes unchecked for lack of DNA. The CDR3 totals 15 residues. Germline assignment: CDR1 KGHSH and CDR2 LQKENI. CDR3: CASSPPQDSNYGYTF.

This sequence joins TRBV19 and TRBJ2-1; lacking DNA, the TRBD1 call made by TCRdb goes unchecked. CDR3 size: 14 residues. Germline loops: CDR1 LNHDA, CDR2 SQIVND (reference sequence). CDR3 region: CASRPGQGDNEQFF.

The chain recombines TRBV6-6 with TRBJ2-5; TCRdb calls TRBD1, which cannot be checked without DNA. This CDR3 has 13 residues. Germline CDR1 and CDR2: MNHNY and SVGAGI (reference sequence). The CDR3 protein is CASSYPGGETQYF.

The chain couples TRBV14 to TRBJ1-1; the TCRdb call, TRBD1, lacks DNA for checking. Looked up from germline, CDR1 is SGHDN and CDR2 is FVKESK. This CDR3 spans 14 amino acids. The CDR3 protein is CASSRFQGDVEAFF.

The chain links TRBV5-1 to TRBJ1-2; the TRBD1 assignment by TCRdb is unverifiable without DNA. Germline V CDR1 and CDR2: SGHRS, YFSETQ. This CDR3 has 15 residues. The CDR3 protein is CASSLAPGHSYGYTF. Full variable domain (missing parts from reference TRBV5-1 and TRBJ1-2): KAGVTQTPRYLIKTRGQQVTLSCSPISGHRSVSWYQQTPGQGLQFLFEYFSETQRNKGNFPGRFSGRQFSNSRSEMNVSTLELGDSALYLCASSLAPGHSYGYTFGSGTRLTVV.

V and J are TRBV18 and TRBJ2-1; TCRdb lists TRBD1, though no DNA is available to test this call. CDR1 KGHSH and CDR2 LQKENI come from the germline V gene. This CDR3 has 15 amino acids. The CDR3: CASSLLGGGYNEQFF.

CDR3 sequence reads: CASSLRTGYVQETQYF. The rearrangement links TRBV5-1 to TRBJ2-5; TCRdb's D call of TRBD1 is untestable without DNA. The V gene's germline CDR1 is SGHRS and CDR2 YFSETQ. CDR3 length equals 16 residues.

The V and J genes are TRBV5-1 and TRBJ2-1; lacking DNA, the TRBD1 call made by TCRdb goes unchecked. Germline-derived CDR1 and CDR2 are SGHRS and YFSETQ. This CDR3 has 16 amino acids. CDR3 amino acids: CASRVRGQGALNEQFF.

V gene TRBV20-1 combines with J gene TRBJ2-7; TCRdb reports TRBD1, a call that lacks DNA to check it against. The CDR3 is 14 amino acids. CDR1 DFQATT and CDR2 SNEGSKA come from the germline V gene (reference sequence). CDR3 residues: CSAISRQGSYEQYF.

The rearrangement joins TRBV6-1 to TRBJ1-2; the TRBD1 assignment by TCRdb is unverifiable without DNA. The germline V gene encodes CDR1 MNHNS and CDR2 SASEGT. There are 15 residues in the CDR3. The CDR3 sequence: CASSEAWGTRLSDTF.

The V gene is TRBV6-5, the J gene TRBJ2-7; the D call of TRBD1 rests on TCRdb alone, since no DNA is present to check it. Looked up from germline, CDR1 is MNHEY and CDR2 is SVGAGI. This CDR3 has 12 amino acids. CDR3 loop: CASSGGPHEQYF.

The chain couples TRBV20-1 to TRBJ1-6. Germline V gives CDR1 DFQATT, CDR2 SNEGSKA (reference sequence). CDR3 size: 13 residues. The CDR3 region is CSARMDGNSPLHF.

The chain has TRBV25-1 and TRBJ1-2. This CDR3 comprises 14 residues. CDR1 MGHDK and CDR2 SYGVNS come from the germline V gene. Here the CDR3 reads CASSKETLIYGYTF.